The 29 T cell receptor beta chains below were found in one sample sequenced in a study of identical twins. One entry per CDR3 protein, called by TCRdb with MiXCR from the 5' RACE reads. The sample consists of about 700,000 distinct CDR3 sequences, 8.6% of them appearing once. A further study also used this sample, focusing on yellow fever vaccine responses in identical twins.

Sequencing was performed on PBMCs. Source of these receptors: a woman between 18 and 29 years old in good health.

This clonotype was detected ten times or more. V is TRBV29-1 and J is TRBJ2-1, with D possibly TRBD2 on 7 matching bases. Between the trimmed V and J ends, which lost 3 bases and 6 bases, there was a span of 18 bases. In germline, CDR1 is SQVTM, CDR2 ANQGSEA. This CDR3 comprises 15 residues. The CDR3 loop reads CSVDTRRGGVNEQFF. As DNA, the CDR3 is TGCAGCGTTGATACCAGGAGGGGGGGGGTCAATGAGCAGTTCTTC.

V gene TRBV7-9 combines with J gene TRBJ1-1; 8 nucleotides agree with TRBD1. The germline gives CDR1 SEHNR, CDR2 FQNEAQ (reference sequence). V dropped 5 bases and J dropped 6; count of bases not matched to a gene: 5. There are 13 residues in the CDR3. DNA of the CDR3: TGTGCCAGCAGCCGTACAGGGGGAGCTGAAGCTTTCTTT. This translates into CASSRTGGAEAFF.

This chain connects TRBV5-5 to TRBJ2-1; either TRBD1 or TRBD2 may fit D (6 bases each). Germline V CDR1 and CDR2: SGHKS, YYEKEE (reference sequence). The CDR3 has 13 amino acids. Trimming removed 4 bases from V and 8 bases from J, with 13 bases in between. CDR3 coding DNA: TGTGCCAGCAGCGGCGGGACACGGGATGAGCAGTTCTTC. Protein: CASSGGTRDEQFF.

This clonotype appeared a few times. The V gene is TRBV15, the J gene TRBJ1-1; no clear D. Per germline, CDR1 LNHNV and CDR2 YYDKDF (reference sequence). The CDR3 contains 14 residues. V lost 0 bases, J lost 6 bases, and 11 bases lay in between. CDR3 protein: CATSRDPTVAEAFF. The CDR3, as DNA: TGTGCCACCAGCAGAGATCCTACGGTCGCTGAAGCTTTCTTT.

The chain has TRBV11-2 and TRBJ2-7; 7 bases are shared with TRBD1. V was pared by 2 bases and J by 6 bases, with 7 bases of the junction left unmatched. Germline V gives CDR1 SGHAT, CDR2 FQNNGV. The CDR3 is 14 residues long. The CDR3 reads CASSLRYRGGEQYF. As DNA, the CDR3 is TGTGCCAGCAGCTTAAGGTACAGGGGCGGCGAGCAGTACTTC. The whole variable domain, remainder taken from reference TRBV11-2 and TRBJ2-7, is EAGVAQSPRYKIIEKRQSVAFWCNPISGHATLYWYQQILGQGPKLLIQFQNNGVVDDSQLPKDRFSAERLKGVDSTLKIQPAKLEDSAVYLCASSLRYRGGEQYFGPGTRLTVT.

The rearrangement uses TRBV7-8 and TRBJ2-5, with D possibly matching TRBD2 (6 bases). This CDR3 comprises 15 residues. Deletions cut 5 bases from V and 1 base from J, with 14 bases between. Germline V gene sequence: CDR1 SGHVS, CDR2 FQNEAQ. Written as DNA, the CDR3 is TGTGCCAGCAGCGCCACGGGGGTTGTCCAAGAGACCCAGTACTTC. Protein sequence: CASSATGVVQETQYF.

In this sample, this clonotype turned up many times. This chain links TRBV5-6 with TRBJ1-5; TRBD1 matches 7 bases. There are 15 residues in the CDR3. The V segment lost 0 bases and the J segment 6 bases; nucleotides outside the gene matches: 6. Germline CDR1 is SGHDT and CDR2 is YYEEEE. CDR3 loop: CASSLARGGLQPQHF. The CDR3 nucleotides read TGTGCCAGCAGCTTGGCCAGGGGGGGCCTTCAGCCCCAGCATTTT.

This clonotype has ten or more counts. The J gene is TRBJ2-7, the V gene TRBV6-2 or TRBV6-3, with D maybe TRBD2 (6 bases). The CDR3 has 14 amino acids. V dropped 2 bases and J dropped 3 bases, with 11 bases sitting between them. Germline V gene sequence: CDR1 MNHEY, CDR2 SVGEGT. CDR3 protein: CASSYGGNRYEQYF. CDR3 sequence (DNA): TGTGCCAGCAGTTACGGCGGGAATCGCTACGAGCAGTACTTC.

This clonotype appeared a few times. The chain uses TRBV7-2 and TRBJ2-1; unclear D gene. The germline V gene has CDR1 SGHTA and CDR2 FQGNSA. Trimming stripped 0 bases from V and 5 bases from J, with 11 bases between. This CDR3 comprises 15 residues. CDR3 sequence reads: CASSLAHRFDNEQFF. In DNA form, the CDR3 reads TGTGCCAGCAGCTTAGCGCACCGCTTTGACAATGAGCAGTTCTTC.

The CDR3, as DNA: TGCGCCAGCAGCTTGGAAGGGATAGCGGAGACCCAGTACTTC. Protein: CASSLEGIAETQYF. The chain couples TRBV5-1 to TRBJ2-5, with D maybe TRBD2 (5 bases). Germline lookup yields CDR1 SGHRS and CDR2 YFSETQ. The ends were cut back, 0 bases at V and 5 bases at J, with 11 bases in the middle. The CDR3 loop spans 14 amino acids.

The chain combines TRBV25-1 with TRBJ2-1; 9 bases map to TRBD2. With 3 bases clipped from V and 14 bases from J, the junction kept 5 bases outside the gene matches. This CDR3 comprises 12 residues. Germline V lookup: CDR1 MGHDK, CDR2 SYGVNS. CDR3 protein: CASSDQGLAEFF. In DNA form, the CDR3 reads TGTGCCAGCAGTGACCAGGGACTAGCTGAGTTCTTC.

This clonotype was counted ten times or more. V usage is TRBV24-1 and J usage is TRBJ2-7, with D possibly called TRBD1 or TRBD2 (5 bases each). Per the germline V gene, CDR1 is KGHDR and CDR2 is SFDVKD. Trimming took off 1 base at V and 5 bases at J, with 11 bases between the two ends. This CDR3 contains 14 residues. The CDR3 coding sequence is TGTGCCACCAGTGATTTAAGGCAGGGAGACGAGCAGTACTTC. Translating gives CATSDLRQGDEQYF.

This clonotype was counted ten times or more. This rearrangement joins TRBV5-1 to TRBJ2-1; TRBD2 aligns across 10 bases. V dropped 2 bases and J dropped 8; count of bases not matched to a gene: 7. Germline V CDR1 and CDR2: SGHRS, YFSETQ. The CDR3 loop spans 15 amino acids. CDR3 nucleotide sequence: TGCGCCAGCAGCTTAGGGCTAGCGGGGGCCCATGAGCAGTTCTTC. Its translation is CASSLGLAGAHEQFF.

The sample holds a few counts of this clonotype. The chain uses TRBV7-8 and TRBJ1-5; D is perhaps TRBD1 (6 bases). CDR3 length equals 15 residues. Germline CDR1 is SGHVS and CDR2 is FQNEAQ. V lost 5 bases, J lost 6 bases, and 17 bases lay in between. The DNA for the CDR3 is TGTGCCAGCAGCGGGGGCGCGGCGGGTCGTCAGCCCCAGCATTTT. It specifies CASSGGAAGRQPQHF.

The count of this clonotype is one. The J gene is TRBJ2-6, the V gene TRBV27; D gene unclear. V was clipped by 5 bases and J by 0 bases, with 8 bases between them. Germline V gene data show CDR1 as MNHEY and CDR2 as SMNVEV (reference sequence). The CDR3 consists of 15 residues. For the CDR3, the DNA is TGTGCCAGCAGTCTCACTATCTCTGGGGCCAACGTCCTGACTTTC. The encoded protein is CASSLTISGANVLTF.

The sample holds many counts of this clonotype. The V and J genes are TRBV4-2 and TRBJ2-7; TRBD2 aligns across 15 bases. V was clipped by 4 bases and J by 7 bases; unmatched bases: 2. CDR1 is LGHNA, CDR2 YNFKEQ, per germline. CDR3 size: 14 residues. The CDR3 bases are TGTGCCAGCAGCCCGGGACTAGCGGGGGGTGAGCAGTACTTC. Residues: CASSPGLAGGEQYF.

This clonotype was seen a handful of times. V usage is TRBV10-3 and J usage is TRBJ2-7, with D uncertain. Germline assignment: CDR1 ENHRY and CDR2 SYGVKD. The germline V and J ends were trimmed by 7 bases and 5 bases, with 12 bases remaining between them. The CDR3 is made up of 12 amino acids. CDR3 sequence (DNA): TGTGCCATCAATCAGGATGCCGACGAGCAGTACTTC. Its translation: CAINQDADEQYF.

V and J are TRBV5-1 and TRBJ2-3; possibly TRBD2 for D (5 bases). Trimming shortened V by 4 bases and J by 1 base, and 13 bases separated the two germline ends. The CDR3 runs 15 residues. Germline loops: CDR1 SGHRS, CDR2 YFSETQ. The CDR3 DNA is TGCGCCAGCAGCCCCACGTTGGGAGGCACAGATACGCAGTATTTT. Translated, it gives CASSPTLGGTDTQYF. The full variable domain, completed using reference TRBV5-1 and TRBJ2-3, is KAGVTQTPRYLIKTRGQQVTLSCSPISGHRSVSWYQQTPGQGLQFLFEYFSETQRNKGNFPGRFSGRQFSNSRSEMNVSTLELGDSALYLCASSPTLGGTDTQYFGPGTRLTVL.

This clonotype was recorded at least ten times. The gene calls are TRBV5-5 and TRBJ2-4, with D tentatively TRBD2 (6 bases). CDR3 length: 13 amino acids. V lost 0 bases and J lost 9, with 10 bases in between. Germline CDR1 and CDR2: SGHKS and YYEKEE (reference sequence). The chain's CDR3 is CASSLVQGGIQYF. Here the CDR3 DNA reads TGTGCCAGCAGCTTGGTGCAGGGAGGCATTCAGTACTTC.

This clonotype has a handful of counts. The V gene is TRBV5-1, the J gene TRBJ1-1; no firm D call. From germline, CDR1 is SGHRS and CDR2 YFSETQ. CDR3 length: 14 amino acids. The V and J ends lost 4 bases and 2 bases respectively, with 12 bases between them. CDR3: CASSIALGNTEAFF. The DNA for the CDR3 is TGCGCCAGCAGCATCGCGCTGGGTAACACTGAAGCTTTCTTT.

This clonotype was detected ten times or more. The gene calls are TRBV5-1 and TRBJ2-7; 9 bases match TRBD2. Per germline, CDR1 SGHRS and CDR2 YFSETQ. The J segment lost 2 bases and the V segment lost 4 bases, leaving 7 bases of the junction unmatched. This CDR3 has 15 residues. This CDR3 is CASSTGLAVPYEQYF. For the CDR3, the DNA is TGCGCCAGCAGCACGGGACTAGCCGTACCCTACGAGCAGTACTTC.

This sequence joins TRBV11-2 and TRBJ2-1, with 9 bases that match TRBD1. This CDR3 spans 15 amino acids. J gave up 8 bases and V 2 bases, and 7 bases lay outside the gene matches. Germline CDR1 and CDR2: SGHAT and FQNNGV. CDR3 protein: CASSLPGQGLYEQFF. In DNA, the CDR3 is TGTGCCAGCAGCTTACCGGGACAGGGTCTTTATGAGCAGTTCTTC.

This clonotype was detected a few times. The chain employs TRBV2 and TRBJ2-1, with 9 bases fitting TRBD1. The CDR3 covers 19 residues. Germline loops: CDR1 SNHLY, CDR2 FYNNEI. V gave up 6 bases and J gave up 3 bases; unmatched junction bases: 18. As DNA, the CDR3 is TGTGCCAGCAGATCGGGTGAGGGACAGGGACGAAGGAGCTACAATGAGCAGTTCTTC. It yields the protein CASRSGEGQGRRSYNEQFF.

This clonotype was counted between two and nine times. The chain employs TRBV7-8 and TRBJ2-5, with a possible D match to TRBD2 (7 bases). CDR1 is SGHVS and CDR2 is FQNEAQ in the germline V gene. This CDR3 has 16 amino acids. V shed 3 bases and J shed 5 bases, with 19 bases lying between them. The CDR3 protein is CASSFSPGGRYETQYF. In DNA form, the CDR3 reads TGTGCCAGCAGCTTCTCTCCGGGGGGCCGATATGAGACCCAGTACTTC.

This clonotype was seen a few times. J is TRBJ2-3 and V is TRBV20-1, with a weak D call TRBD2 (6 bases). Germline CDR1 reads DFQATT; CDR2 reads SNEGSKA (reference sequence). V dropped 5 bases and J dropped 4 bases, with 16 bases sitting between them. There are 14 residues in the CDR3. Here the CDR3 reads CSAHPLGEADTQYF. The CDR3 region has the DNA TGCAGTGCTCATCCCCTAGGGGAGGCAGATACGCAGTATTTT.

This clonotype was picked up a small number of times. This sequence joins TRBV27 and TRBJ2-7, with D perhaps matching TRBD2 (5 bases). The V and J ends lost 2 bases and 2 bases respectively, with 13 bases between them. The CDR3 has 15 residues. The germline CDR1 and CDR2 sequences are MNHEY and SMNVEV (reference sequence). The CDR3 DNA reads TGTGCCAGCAGTTTACGCGGGCACCCTACCTACGAGCAGTACTTC. Protein: CASSLRGHPTYEQYF.

In this sample, this clonotype turned up many times. V gene TRBV20-1 combines with J gene TRBJ2-3, with D unresolved. This CDR3 spans 10 amino acids. Germline V gene sequence: CDR1 DFQATT, CDR2 SNEGSKA (reference sequence). V was shortened by 1 base and J by 4 bases, with 0 bases between the two germline ends. CDR3 residues: CSARADTQYF. The DNA for the CDR3 is TGCAGTGCTAGAGCAGATACGCAGTATTTT.

This clonotype was detected a few times. The chain is built from TRBV7-3 and TRBJ2-1, with 9 positions matching TRBD1. The CDR3 contains 13 residues. Germline V gives CDR1 SGHTA, CDR2 FQGTGA. J gave up 5 bases and V 6 bases, and 2 bases lay outside the gene matches. The chain's CDR3 is CASRGQGDNEQFF. The CDR3 bases are TGTGCCAGCAGGGGACAGGGTGACAATGAGCAGTTCTTC. The full variable domain, completed using reference TRBV7-3 and TRBJ2-1, is GAGVSQTPSNKVTEKGKYVELRCDPISGHTALYWYRQSLGQGPEFLIYFQGTGAADDSGLPNDRFFAVRPEGSVSTLKIQRTERGDSAVYLCASRGQGDNEQFFGPGTRLTVL.

The rearrangement uses TRBV10-3 and TRBJ2-7, with D possibly being TRBD2 (7 bases). The CDR3 sequence is 14 residues long. The V end was cut by 7 bases, the J end by 0 bases, with 13 bases between. Germline V gene data show CDR1 as ENHRY and CDR2 as SYGVKD. CDR3 nucleotides: TGTGCCATCATGGGCGGGGGCAGCTCCTACGAGCAGTACTTC. Translated, it gives CAIMGGGSSYEQYF.